Below are 4 T cell receptor beta chains sequenced from a single sample in a study of beta chain features in type 1 diabetes. Every bit of the isolated RNA underwent reverse transcription, so sequencing read expressed TCRB transcripts. Data came from immunoSEQ multiplex PCR; TCRdb stores just in-frame clones and leaves some out. This sample yields approximately 380,000 clones, of which roughly 16% are seen a single time; more than 0.015% belongs to the top ten. Sequenced sample: naive CD4+ T cells from blood. The receptors were sampled from a woman between 18 and 29 years old in good health.

This rearrangement joins TRBV9 to TRBJ2-1; D not certain. V was trimmed by 3 bases and J by 2 bases, leaving 9 bases between them. This CDR3 spans 14 amino acids. Germline assignment: CDR1 SGDLS and CDR2 YYNGEE. The CDR3 sequence: CASSESKPYNEQFF. The CDR3 nucleotides are TGTGCCAGCAGCGAGTCAAAGCCCTACAATGAGCAGTTCTTC.

The chain joins TRBV28 to TRBJ2-1; TRBD1 agrees at 8 bases. This CDR3 is 15 amino acids long. V lost 5 bases to trimming and J lost 4 bases; unmatched junction nucleotides: 7. From germline, CDR1 is MDHEN and CDR2 SYDVKM. The CDR3 DNA reads TGTGCCAGCAGTACGGACAGGGAGGTGTACAATGAGCAGTTCTTC. It specifies CASSTDREVYNEQFF.

This clone was seen a handful of times. The chain combines TRBV11-2 with TRBJ1-1, with 7 bases that match TRBD1. With 3 bases clipped from V and 1 base from J, the junction kept 11 bases outside the gene matches. The length of the CDR3 is 17 residues. Germline CDR1 SGHAT, CDR2 FQNNGV. The DNA for the CDR3 is TGTGCCAGCAGCTTGCGTCAGTCGGACAGGAAGAACACTGAAGCTTTCTTT. Encoded protein: CASSLRQSDRKNTEAFF.

This clone showed up just a few times. The chain is built from TRBV28 and TRBJ2-7; 7 bases fit TRBD1. The germline CDR1 and CDR2 sequences are MDHEN and SYDVKM. The CDR3 contains 15 residues. The junction had 9 bases not matched to a gene; V was cut back by 5 bases and J by 2 bases. The CDR3 coding sequence is TGTGCCAGCAGTCCACTGACAGGGCCAGCCTACGAGCAGTACTTC. Translation: CASSPLTGPAYEQYF.